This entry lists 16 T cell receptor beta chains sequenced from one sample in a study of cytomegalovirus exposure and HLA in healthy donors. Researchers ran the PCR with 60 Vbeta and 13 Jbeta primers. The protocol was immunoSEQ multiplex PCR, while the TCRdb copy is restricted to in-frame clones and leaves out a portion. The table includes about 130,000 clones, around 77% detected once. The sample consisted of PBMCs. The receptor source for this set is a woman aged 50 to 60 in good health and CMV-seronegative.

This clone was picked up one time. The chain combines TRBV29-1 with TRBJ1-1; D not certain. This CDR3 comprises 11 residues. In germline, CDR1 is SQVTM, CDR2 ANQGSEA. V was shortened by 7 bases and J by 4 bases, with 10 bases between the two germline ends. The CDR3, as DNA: TGCAGCGCCCTTTCCCTCACTGAAGCTTTCTTT. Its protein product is CSALSLTEAFF.

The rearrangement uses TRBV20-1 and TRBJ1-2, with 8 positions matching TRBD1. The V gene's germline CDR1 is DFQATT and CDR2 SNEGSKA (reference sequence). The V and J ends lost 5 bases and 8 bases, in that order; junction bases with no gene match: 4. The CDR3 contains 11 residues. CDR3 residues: CSAPRDRGYTF. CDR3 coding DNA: TGCAGTGCTCCCCGGGACAGGGGCTACACCTTC.

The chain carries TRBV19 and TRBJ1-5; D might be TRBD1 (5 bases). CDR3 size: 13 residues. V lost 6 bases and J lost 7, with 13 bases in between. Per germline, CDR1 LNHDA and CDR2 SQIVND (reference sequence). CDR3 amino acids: CASRDKGQQPQHF. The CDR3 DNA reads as TGTGCCAGTAGGGATAAGGGGCAACAGCCCCAGCATTTT.

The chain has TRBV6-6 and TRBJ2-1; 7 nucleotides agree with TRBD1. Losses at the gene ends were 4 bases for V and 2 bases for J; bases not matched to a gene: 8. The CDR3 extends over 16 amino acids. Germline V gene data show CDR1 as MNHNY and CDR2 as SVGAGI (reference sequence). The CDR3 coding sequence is TGTGCCAGCAGTTCCGGCCGGGACAGAGCCTACAATGAGCAGTTCTTC. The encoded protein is CASSSGRDRAYNEQFF.

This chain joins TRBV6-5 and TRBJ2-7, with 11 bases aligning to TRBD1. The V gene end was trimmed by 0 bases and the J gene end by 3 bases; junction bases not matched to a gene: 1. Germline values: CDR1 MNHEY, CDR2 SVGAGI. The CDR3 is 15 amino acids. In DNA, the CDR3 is TGTGCCAGCAGTTACTCGGGGACAGGGGGCTACGAGCAGTACTTC. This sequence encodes CASSYSGTGGYEQYF.

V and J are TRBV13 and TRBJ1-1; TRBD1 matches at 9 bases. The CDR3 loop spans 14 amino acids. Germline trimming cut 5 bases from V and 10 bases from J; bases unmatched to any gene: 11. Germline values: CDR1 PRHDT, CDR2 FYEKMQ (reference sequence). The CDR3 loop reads CASSPGGDRVIAFF. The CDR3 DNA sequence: TGTGCCAGCAGCCCAGGAGGGGACAGGGTTATAGCTTTCTTT.

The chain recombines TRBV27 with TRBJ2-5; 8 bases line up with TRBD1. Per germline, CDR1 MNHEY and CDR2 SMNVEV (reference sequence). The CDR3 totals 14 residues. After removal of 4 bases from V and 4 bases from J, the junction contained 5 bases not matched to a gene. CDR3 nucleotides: TGTGCCAGCAGTTCAGACAGGGGTGGAGAGACCCAGTACTTC. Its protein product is CASSSDRGGETQYF.

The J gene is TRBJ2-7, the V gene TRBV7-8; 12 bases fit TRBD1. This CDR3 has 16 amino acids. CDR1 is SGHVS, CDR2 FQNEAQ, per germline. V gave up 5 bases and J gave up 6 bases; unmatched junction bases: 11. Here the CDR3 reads CASSPGTGGEASEQYF. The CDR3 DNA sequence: TGTGCCAGCAGCCCCGGGACAGGGGGCGAGGCAAGCGAGCAGTACTTC.

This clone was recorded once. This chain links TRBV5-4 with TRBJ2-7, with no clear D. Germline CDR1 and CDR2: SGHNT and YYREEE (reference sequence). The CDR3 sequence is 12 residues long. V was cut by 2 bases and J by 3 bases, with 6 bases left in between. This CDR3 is CASSLPGYEQYF. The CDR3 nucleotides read TGTGCCAGCAGCTTACCAGGCTACGAGCAGTACTTC. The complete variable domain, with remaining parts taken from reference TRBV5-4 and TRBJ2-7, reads ETGVTQSPTHLIKTRGQQVTLRCSSQSGHNTVSWYQQALGQGPQFIFQYYREEENGRGNFPPRFSGLQFPNYSSELNVNALELDDSALYLCASSLPGYEQYFGPGTRLTVT.

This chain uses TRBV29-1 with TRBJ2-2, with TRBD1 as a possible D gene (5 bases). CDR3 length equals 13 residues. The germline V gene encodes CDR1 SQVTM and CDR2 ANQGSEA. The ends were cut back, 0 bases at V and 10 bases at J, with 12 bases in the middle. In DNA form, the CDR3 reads TGCAGCGTTGAAGATCGGGTAGGGGTGGAGCTGTTTTTT. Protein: CSVEDRVGVELFF.

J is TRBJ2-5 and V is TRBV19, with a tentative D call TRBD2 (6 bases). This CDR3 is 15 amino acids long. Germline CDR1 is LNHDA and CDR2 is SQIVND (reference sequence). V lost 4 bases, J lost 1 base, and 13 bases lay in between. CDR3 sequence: CASSTSGWSQETQYF. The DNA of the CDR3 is TGTGCCAGTAGTACGAGCGGGTGGAGCCAAGAGACCCAGTACTTC.

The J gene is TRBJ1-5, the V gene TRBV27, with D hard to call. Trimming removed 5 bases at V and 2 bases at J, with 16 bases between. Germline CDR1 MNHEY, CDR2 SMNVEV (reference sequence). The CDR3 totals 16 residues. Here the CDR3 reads CASSPQNTRGNQPQHF. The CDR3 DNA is TGTGCCAGCAGTCCGCAAAATACGCGGGGCAATCAGCCCCAGCATTTT.

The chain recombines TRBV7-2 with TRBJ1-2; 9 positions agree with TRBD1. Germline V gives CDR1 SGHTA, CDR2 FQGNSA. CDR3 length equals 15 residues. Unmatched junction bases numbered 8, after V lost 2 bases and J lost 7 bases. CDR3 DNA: TGTGCCAGCAGCTTACACGTAACAGGGGGCAGTGGCTACACCTTC. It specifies CASSLHVTGGSGYTF.

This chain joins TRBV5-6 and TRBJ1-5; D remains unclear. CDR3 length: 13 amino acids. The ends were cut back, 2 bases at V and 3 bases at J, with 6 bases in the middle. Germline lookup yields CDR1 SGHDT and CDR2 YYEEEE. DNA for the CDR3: TGTGCCAGCAGCTTTGGCATCAATCAGCCCCAGCATTTT. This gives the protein CASSFGINQPQHF. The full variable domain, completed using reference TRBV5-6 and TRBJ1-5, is DAGVTQSPTHLIKTRGQQVTLRCSPKSGHDTVSWYQQALGQGPQFIFQYYEEEERQRGNFPDRFSGHQFPNYSSELNVNALLLGDSALYLCASSFGINQPQHFGDGTRLSIL.

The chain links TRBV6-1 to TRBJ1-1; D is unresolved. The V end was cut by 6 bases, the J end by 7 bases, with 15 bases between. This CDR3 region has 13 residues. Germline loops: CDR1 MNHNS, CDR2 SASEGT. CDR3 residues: CASRGTTGIEAFF. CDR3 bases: TGTGCCAGCAGGGGTACGACGGGGATTGAAGCTTTCTTT.

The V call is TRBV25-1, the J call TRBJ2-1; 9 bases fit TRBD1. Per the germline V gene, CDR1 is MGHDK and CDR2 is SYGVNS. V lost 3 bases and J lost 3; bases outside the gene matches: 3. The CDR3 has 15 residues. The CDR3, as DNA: TGTGCCAGCAGTGAGAACAGGGGGCTCTACAATGAGCAGTTCTTC. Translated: CASSENRGLYNEQFF.